Sequencing of this T cell receptor (beta chain) was carried out in a study of regulatory T cells in long-lasting Graves disease. Arm-PCR of CDR3 regions with iRepertoire HTBI primers generated TCR beta libraries. In TCRdb, the multiplex PCR reads were re-called with MiXCR into one record per CDR3 protein. The table records fewer than 650,000 distinct CDR3 sequences, 16% of them present only once. This clonotype has more than one count but fewer than ten. Its target is not known. An end of the junction differs from the germline gene, which may be a read error. Study results and caveats: TRBV28, TRBJ1-2 and TRBJ2-5 emerged as the favored segments in persistent disease.

Described time point: newly diagnosed GD, antithyroid drugs for less than 3 months. The authors made the TCR library using RNA they extracted from PBMCs. A blood draw put about 9 milliliters of peripheral blood into EDTA tubes. The CDR3 sequence is 12 residues long. Germline V gene lookup returns CDR1 LGHNA and CDR2 YNFKEQ. These data also featured in a second study, about T cells in Graves' hyperthyroidism and ophthalmopathy. That investigation notes: Stable Graves' hyperthyroidism meant no ophthalmopathy progression within 18 months. It was uncontrolled infection, other autoimmune disease, pregnancy or lactation that excluded patients.

V gene TRBV4-2 combines with J gene TRBJ2-1; tentative D call: TRBD2 (6 bases). Sample: peripheral blood mononuclear cells (PBMCs), taken at new diagnosis, from a patient treated with antithyroid drugs. This TCR was sampled from a man aged 18 to 30 with Graves disease. CDR3 residues: CASSHQTGEVLF. The DNA of the CDR3 is TGTGCCAGCAGCCACCAGACGGGGGAAGTCCTCTTC.